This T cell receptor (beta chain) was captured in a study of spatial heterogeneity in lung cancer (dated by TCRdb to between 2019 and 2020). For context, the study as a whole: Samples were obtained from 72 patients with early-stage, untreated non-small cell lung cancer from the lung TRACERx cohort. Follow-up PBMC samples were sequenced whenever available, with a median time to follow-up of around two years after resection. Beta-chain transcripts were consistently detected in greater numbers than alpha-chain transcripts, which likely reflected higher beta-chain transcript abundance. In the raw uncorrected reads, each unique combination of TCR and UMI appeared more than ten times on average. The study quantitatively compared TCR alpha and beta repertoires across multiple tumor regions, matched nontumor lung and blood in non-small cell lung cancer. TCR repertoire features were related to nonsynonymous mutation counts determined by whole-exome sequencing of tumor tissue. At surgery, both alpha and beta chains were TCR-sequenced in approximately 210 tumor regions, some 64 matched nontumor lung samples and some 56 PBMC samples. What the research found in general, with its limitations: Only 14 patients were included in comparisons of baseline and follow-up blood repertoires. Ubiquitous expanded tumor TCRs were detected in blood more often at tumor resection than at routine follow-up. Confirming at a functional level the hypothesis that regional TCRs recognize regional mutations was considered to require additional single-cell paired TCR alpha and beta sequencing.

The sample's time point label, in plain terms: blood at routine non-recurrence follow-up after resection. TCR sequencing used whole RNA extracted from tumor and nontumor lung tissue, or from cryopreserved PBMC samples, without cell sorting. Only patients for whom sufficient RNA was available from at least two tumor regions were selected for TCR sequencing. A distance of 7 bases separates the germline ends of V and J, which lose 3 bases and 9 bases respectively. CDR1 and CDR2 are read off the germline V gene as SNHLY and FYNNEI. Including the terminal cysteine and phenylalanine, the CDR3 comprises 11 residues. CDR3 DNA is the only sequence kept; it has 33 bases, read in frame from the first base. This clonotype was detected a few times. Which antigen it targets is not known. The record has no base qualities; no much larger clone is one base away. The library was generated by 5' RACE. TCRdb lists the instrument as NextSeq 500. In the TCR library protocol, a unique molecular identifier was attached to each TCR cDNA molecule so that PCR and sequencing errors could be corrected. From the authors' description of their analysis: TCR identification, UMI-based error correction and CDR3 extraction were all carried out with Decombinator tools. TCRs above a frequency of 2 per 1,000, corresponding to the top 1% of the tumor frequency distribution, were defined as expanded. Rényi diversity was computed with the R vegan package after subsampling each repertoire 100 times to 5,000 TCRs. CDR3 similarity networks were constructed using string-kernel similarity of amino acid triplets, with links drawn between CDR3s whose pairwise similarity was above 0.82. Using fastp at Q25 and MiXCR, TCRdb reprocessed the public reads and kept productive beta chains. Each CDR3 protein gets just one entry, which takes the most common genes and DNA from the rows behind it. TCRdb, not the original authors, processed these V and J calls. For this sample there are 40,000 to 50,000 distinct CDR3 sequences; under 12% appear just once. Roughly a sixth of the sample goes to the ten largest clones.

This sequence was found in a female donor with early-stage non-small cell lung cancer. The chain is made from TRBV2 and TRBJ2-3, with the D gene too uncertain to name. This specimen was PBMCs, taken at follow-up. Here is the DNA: TGTGCCAGCAGTGACCCAGGAACGCAGTATTTT. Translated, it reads CASSDPGTQYF.